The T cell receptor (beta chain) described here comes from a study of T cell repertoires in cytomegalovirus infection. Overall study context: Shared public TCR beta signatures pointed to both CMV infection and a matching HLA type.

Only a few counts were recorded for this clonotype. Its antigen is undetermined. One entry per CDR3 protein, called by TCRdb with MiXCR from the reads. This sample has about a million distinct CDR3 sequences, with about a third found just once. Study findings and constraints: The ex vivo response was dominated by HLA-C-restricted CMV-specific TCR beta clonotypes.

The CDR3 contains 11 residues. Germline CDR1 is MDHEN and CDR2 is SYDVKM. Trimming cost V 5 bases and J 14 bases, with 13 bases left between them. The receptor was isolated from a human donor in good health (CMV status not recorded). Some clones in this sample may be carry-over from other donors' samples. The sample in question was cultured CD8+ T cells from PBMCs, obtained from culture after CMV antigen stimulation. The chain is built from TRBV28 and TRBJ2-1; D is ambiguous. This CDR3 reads CASSTTALEFF. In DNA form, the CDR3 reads TGTGCCAGCAGTACGACGGCCCTTGAGTTCTTC.